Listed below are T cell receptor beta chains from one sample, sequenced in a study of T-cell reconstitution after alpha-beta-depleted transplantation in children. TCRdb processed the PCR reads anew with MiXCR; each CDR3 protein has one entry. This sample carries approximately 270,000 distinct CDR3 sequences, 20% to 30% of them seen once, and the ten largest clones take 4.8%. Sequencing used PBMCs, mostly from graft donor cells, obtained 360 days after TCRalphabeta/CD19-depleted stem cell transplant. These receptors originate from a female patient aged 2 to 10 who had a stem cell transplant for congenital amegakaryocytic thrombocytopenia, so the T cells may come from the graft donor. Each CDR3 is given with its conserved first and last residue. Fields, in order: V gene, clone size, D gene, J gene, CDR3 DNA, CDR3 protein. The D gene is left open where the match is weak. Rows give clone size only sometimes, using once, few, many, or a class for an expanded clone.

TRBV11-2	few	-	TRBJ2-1	TGTGCCAGCAGCGTTCGGGGGTCCAAGGTTTCCACCTACAATGAGCAGTTCTTC	CASSVRGSKVSTYNEQFF
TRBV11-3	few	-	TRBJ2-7	TGTGCCAGCAGCCCCAGAGACAGGTATCTTTACGAGCAGTACTTC	CASSPRDRYLYEQYF
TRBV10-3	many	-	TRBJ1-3	TGTGCCATCGGGATCGGAAACACCATATATTTT	CAIGIGNTIYF
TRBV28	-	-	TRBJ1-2	TGTGCCAGCAGTCCATCGGGGAGTCTAAGGGCTAACTATGGCTACACCTTC	CASSPSGSLRANYGYTF
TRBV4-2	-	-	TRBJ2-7	TGTGCCAGCAGCCAAACGAGGGATAGAAACGAGCAGTACTTC	CASSQTRDRNEQYF
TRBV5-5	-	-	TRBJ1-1	TGTGCCAGCAGCTTGGACGGACAGCGCATGAACACTGAAGCTTTCTTT	CASSLDGQRMNTEAFF
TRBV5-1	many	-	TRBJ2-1	TGCGCCAGCAGCCCCTGGTCGGGGGCAGCCTACAATGAGCAGTTCTTC	CASSPWSGAAYNEQFF
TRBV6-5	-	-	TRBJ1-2	TGTGCCAGCAGTTACTCAGACCGTCCGACAGATGTCTATGGCTACACCTTC	CASSYSDRPTDVYGYTF
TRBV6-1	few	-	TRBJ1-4	TGTGCCAGCAGGCCTAATATTGCAACTAATGAAAAACTGTTTTTT	CASRPNIATNEKLFF
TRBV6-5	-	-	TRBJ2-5	TGTGCCAGCAGTTGGACAGTCCAAGAGACCCAGTACTTC	CASSWTVQETQYF
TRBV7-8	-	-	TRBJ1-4	TGTGCCAGCAGCCTAAGATGGAACAATGAAAAACTGTTTTTT	CASSLRWNNEKLFF
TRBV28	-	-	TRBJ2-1	TGTGCCAGCAGTTTATGGCTCCGGGGGGCGACCTACAATGAGCAGTTCTTC	CASSLWLRGATYNEQFF
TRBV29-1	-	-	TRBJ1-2	TGCAGCGTTGAGGAACAGCACTATGGCTACACCTTC	CSVEEQHYGYTF
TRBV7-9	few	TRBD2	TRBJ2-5	TGTGCCAGCAGCTTGCCGGGGGGATCCAAAGAGACCCAGTACTTC	CASSLPGGSKETQYF
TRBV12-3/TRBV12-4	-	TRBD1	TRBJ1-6	TGTGCCAGCAGTTTGCAGGGGGGGTCACCCCTCCACTTT	CASSLQGGSPLHF
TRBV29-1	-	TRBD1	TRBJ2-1	TGCAGCGTTGGGGACAGGTATTACAATGAGCAGTTCTTC	CSVGDRYYNEQFF